This T cell receptor (beta chain) was sequenced for a study of OX40 agonist ivuxolimab in advanced cancers. Study background: Prior anti-PD-1, anti-PD-L1 or anti-CTLA-4 therapy did not bar entry, and around 39% had some. Study conclusions and caveats: CD8+ T cells (on average) carried more expanded clones than CD4+ T cells. At 0.1 to 3.0 mg/kg, clonal expansion of CD4+ and CD8+ blood T cells had occurred by week 6. A proportion of nonresponders additionally exhibited low normalized T-cell clonal expansion.

This clone showed up just once. Its antigen is undetermined. The CDR3 consists of 13 residues. Germline CDR1 SGHDT, CDR2 YYEEEE. V lost 5 bases and J 5 bases, leaving 14 bases between the germline ends. Profiling relied on immunoSEQ multiplex PCR, and the TCRdb table lists in-frame clones only, not all of them. The data contain some 37,000 clones, around 89% of them seen just once; the ten biggest clones take up 13%. V gene TRBV5-6 combines with J gene TRBJ2-7; D unresolved. The specimen comprised CD4+ or CD8+ T cells sorted from blood, sampled in a trial of the OX40 agonist ivuxolimab. This sequence originates from an adult with an advanced solid tumor such as melanoma, head and neck, liver or kidney cancer. The CDR3 coding sequence is TGTGCCAGCAGGGCGTACAGTTGGGACGAGCAGTACTTC. Translated, it gives CASRAYSWDEQYF.